The entry below describes one TCR beta chain. Its antigen is still unknown. Time point reported: week 47, end of study. Doses comprised 300 ug of mutant IDH1 20-mer peptide each, plus topical imiquimod. These data are taken from a study of a mutant IDH1 vaccine in newly diagnosed glioma. Study context: Commencement of vaccination occurred 4-6 weeks following radiotherapy alone, or concurrently with temozolomide cycles. Every participant had undergone radiotherapy, temozolomide, or both before, and most underwent both. Points from the study as a whole: Seemingly, pseudoprogression had no relation to changes in the top peripheral T cell clonotypes.

Clones were read by immunoSEQ multiplex PCR, and TCRdb kept only the in-frame ones, dropping some. The sample lists about 94,000 clones, roughly 91% seen once, with around 0.77% in the top ten. Trimming removed 5 bases from V and 9 bases from J; junction bases left unmatched: 3. The V gene's germline CDR1 is SGHAT and CDR2 FQNNGV. CDR3 length: 11 amino acids. The origin of this receptor is a woman between 45 and 65 years old with glioma. The gene calls are TRBV11-2 and TRBJ2-5, with 7 bases identical to TRBD2. The material sequenced was PBMCs, taken from a glioma patient whose treatment included an IDH1 peptide vaccine. CDR3 region: CASSLREAQYF. The CDR3 bases are TGTGCCAGCAGCCTCCGGGAGGCCCAGTACTTC. Filled out from reference TRBV11-2 and TRBJ2-5, the complete variable domain reads EAGVAQSPRYKIIEKRQSVAFWCNPISGHATLYWYQQILGQGPKLLIQFQNNGVVDDSQLPKDRFSAERLKGVDSTLKIQPAKLEDSAVYLCASSLREAQYFGPGTRLLVL.